This T cell receptor (beta chain) was identified during a study of T cell responses to AZD1222 COVID-19 vaccine. General study results and limits: Seropositive at baseline were only a handful of AZD1222 recipients. Unmutated variant regions are reportedly the target of nearly half of TCRs that are spike-specific.

A note on this clone: Its cognate antigen is unknown.

The V gene's germline CDR1 is SGHRS and CDR2 YFSETQ. The germline V and J ends were trimmed by 0 bases and 1 base, with 9 bases remaining between them. This CDR3 comprises 15 residues. Libraries were prepared by immunoSEQ multiplex PCR; TCRdb keeps only in-frame clonotypes and omits some of them. The sample lists some 69,000 clones, less than 85% seen once, with more than 20% in the top ten. This specimen was peripheral blood, taken 28 days after the second AZD1222 dose. The sequence was obtained from an adult who received the AZD1222 COVID-19 vaccine. V is TRBV5-1 and J is TRBJ2-3; D is undetermined. The CDR3 loop is CASSLAVPRTDTQYF. CDR3 DNA sequence: TGCGCCAGCAGCTTGGCGGTCCCTCGCACAGATACGCAGTATTTT.